This T cell receptor beta chain stems from a study of CD8 T cells in Susac syndrome. RNA amounts of roughly 0.45 to 1 ug underwent reverse transcription with random hexamers. The method of amplification for TCR beta CDR3 was immunoSEQ multiplex PCR, covering 54 Vbeta and 13 Jbeta. TCRdb processed the immunoSEQ multiplex PCR reads anew with MiXCR; each CDR3 protein has one entry. In the table there are roughly 120,000 distinct CDR3 sequences, around 94% of which are singletons. The multiple sclerosis control group comprised treatment-naive patients with stable or active relapsing-remitting disease. Negative isolation yielded the CD8+ and CD4+ T cells, while FACS enriched the TEMRA cells. The source of this sequence is a human donor with multiple sclerosis. The sequenced sample consisted of CD4+ T cells from PBMCs.

Here the CDR3 reads CAWAPKKGSNQPQHF. CDR3 bases: TGTGCCTGGGCCCCTAAAAAAGGGAGCAATCAGCCCCAGCATTTT. The J gene is TRBJ1-5, the V gene TRBV30; D is uncertain. CDR1 is GTSNPN, CDR2 SVGIG, per germline (reference sequence). V shed 5 bases and J shed 1 base, with 15 bases lying between them. The CDR3 sequence is 15 residues long.